Given below is one T cell receptor (beta chain) in context. The table lists this clonotype with many counts. Its target antigen remains unknown. Nothing much larger sits one base from this clone, and base qualities are not available. The data stem from a study of T-cell memory formation after mild COVID-19 (dated by TCRdb to 2020 to 2022). At the level of the whole study: TCR sequence clusters from the two donors were found to be largely donor specific. T-cell clones expanding and contracting after mild COVID-19 in two donors were tracked by longitudinal TCRalpha and TCRbeta repertoire sequencing. Two young, previously healthy adult volunteers, one female and one male, were included in the cohort.

The sequencer was an Illumina NovaSeq 6000. TCRalpha and TCRbeta cDNA libraries were built by 5'RACE with constant-segment primers, adding sample barcodes and unique molecular identifiers. RNA was extracted from every sample with Trizol reagent. Amplification of the libraries took two PCR steps, and the second step added a second sample barcode plus Illumina TruSeq adapters. Libraries were sequenced on an Illumina NovaSeq with 2 x 150 bp paired-end reads. The paper's data handling went like this. With migec v1.2.7, reads were demultiplexed and then collapsed into UMI-guided consensus sequences. Using mixcr v2.1.11, UMI consensuses were aligned to TRA and TRB V and J templates and then assembled into clonotypes. A clonotype was counted as expanded or contracted only if both edgeR and NoisET called the change significant, with noise models trained on biological replicates. For edgeR calls, the cutoffs were a false discovery rate-adjusted p below 0.01 and a log2 fold-change threshold of 1. As an exploratory analysis of dynamics, max-normalized trajectories of the 1000 most abundant clonotypes were examined by PCA with hierarchical clustering. Each responding clone was given a CD4 or CD8 phenotype based on the CD4+ and CD8+ repertoires, which had been sequenced separately. TCRdb reanalyzed the raw reads on its own, using fastp at Q25 for trimming and MiXCR for clone calling, and kept in-frame beta chains. Duplicate CDR3 protein sequences are folded into a single record with the most common DNA and genes. TCRdb's processing, not the authors', yielded these V and J calls. This sample holds 150,000 to 200,000 distinct CDR3 sequences; about 15% were observed only once. Around an eighth of the sample is in the top ten clones.

Ficoll-Paque density gradient centrifugation was the method used to isolate PBMCs. Broader findings and caveats from the paper: The study included only a couple of mild cases, and larger cohorts that include severe cases with pre-infection samples were judged to be necessary. The second-wave clones that peaked on day 37 were not confirmed to be SARS-CoV-2 specific. Contracting CD4+ clones appeared mostly in the CM and EM memory subsets, whereas CD8+ clones were enriched in EMRA. Clones contracting from day 15 to 85 had balanced CD4/CD8 phenotypes, while a second wave expanding from day 15 to 37 was biased towards CD4+. Some responding clones were detected in pre-infection memory, suggesting pre-existing cross-reactive memory T cells joined the SARS-CoV-2 response.

CDR1 SQVTM and CDR2 ANQGSEA are derived from the germline V gene. Ends trimmed: V by 4 bases, J by 1 base; bases unmatched to a gene: 8. Measured from the cysteine to the phenylalanine, the CDR3 is 16 residues long. This entry keeps only the CDR3 DNA: 48 bases, framed from base 1. The rearranged chain carries TRBV29-1 and TRBJ2-2; TRBD2 aligns with 8 central bases. The specimen was PBMCs or a T cell subset sorted from them (not recorded which). The receptor was isolated from an adult woman who had mild COVID-19 (a few samples of this study predate the infection). The sample titles of this study are shuffled in the database, so cell type and time point are left out; the donor was told from shared clones. The bases are TGCAGCGTTGGTCAGCATAGCGGGGTGAACACCGGGGAGCTGTTTTTT. It encodes CSVGQHSGVNTGELFF.